These T cell receptor beta chains were read from a single sample in a study of tumor and adjacent non-tumor tissue in lung cancer. TCRdb processed the multiplex PCR reads anew with MiXCR; each CDR3 protein has one entry. The repertoire includes 90,000 to 100,000 distinct CDR3 sequences, 80% of them detected once, and around 30% sits in the top ten. The sample taken for sequencing was distant non-tumor lung tissue. These receptors all come from a man aged 60-69 years with small cell lung cancer. CDR3s include the opening cysteine and the closing phenylalanine or tryptophan. The order of the fields is clone size, V gene, D gene, J gene, CDR3 DNA, CDR3 protein. The D gene is left open where the match is weak. Clone sizes are given selectively: once, few, many, or a class where the clone is expanded.

clone_size: .
v_call: TRBV2
d_call: .
j_call: TRBJ2-1
cdr3_nt: TGTGCCAGCAGGCCGGGGCGCTACACCGATGAGCAGTTCTTC
cdr3_aa: CASRPGRYTDEQFF

clone_size: .
v_call: TRBV7-8
d_call: TRBD2
j_call: TRBJ2-3
cdr3_nt: TGTGCCAGCAGCCTACGGACTAGCGGGAAGGCCGGGGCAGATACACAGTATTTT
cdr3_aa: CASSLRTSGKAGADTQYF

clone_size: .
v_call: TRBV29-1
d_call: .
j_call: TRBJ1-1
cdr3_nt: TGCTGCGTTGACGAACCCCGAAGTAGAACTGAAGCTTTCTTT
cdr3_aa: CCVDEPRSRTEAFF

clone_size: many
v_call: TRBV5-1
d_call: .
j_call: TRBJ1-1
cdr3_nt: TGCGCCAGCAGCGATTCAGGGGCGTCGGGGGAAGCTTTCTTT
cdr3_aa: CASSDSGASGEAFF

clone_size: .
v_call: TRBV4-2
d_call: .
j_call: TRBJ2-1
cdr3_nt: TGTGCCAGCAGCCAAGATTTCCATGGTGAGCAGTTCTTC
cdr3_aa: CASSQDFHGEQFF

clone_size: few
v_call: TRBV11-3
d_call: .
j_call: TRBJ1-1
cdr3_nt: TGTGCCAGCAGCTTCCACATGCAGGGAGACGCTTTCTTT
cdr3_aa: CASSFHMQGDAFF

clone_size: .
v_call: TRBV6-1
d_call: TRBD1
j_call: TRBJ2-7
cdr3_nt: TGTACCAGCAGTGAAAGGGACAGCCACACATACGAGCAGTACTTC
cdr3_aa: CTSSERDSHTYEQYF

clone_size: .
v_call: TRBV29-1
d_call: TRBD2
j_call: TRBJ2-5
cdr3_nt: TGCGGCGCCGCGATGGGGGGACTAGCGGGAGGAGACCAAGAGACCCACTACTTC
cdr3_aa: CGAAMGGLAGGDQETHYF

clone_size: once
v_call: TRBV12-3/TRBV12-4
d_call: .
j_call: TRBJ2-1
cdr3_nt: TGTGCCAGCAGCTATGGACTGGGAGTCTACAATGAGTACTTCTTC
cdr3_aa: CASSYGLGVYNEYFF

clone_size: .
v_call: TRBV4-2
d_call: .
j_call: TRBJ2-3
cdr3_nt: TGTGCCAGCAGAAAGACCGAGAGGACAGATACACAGTATTTT
cdr3_aa: CASRKTERTDTQYF

clone_size: many
v_call: TRBV6-1
d_call: TRBD1
j_call: TRBJ1-6
cdr3_nt: TGTGCCAGCAGTGAAAAGCGACAGGGGGCCAGCTCACCCCTCCACTTT
cdr3_aa: CASSEKRQGASSPLHF

clone_size: .
v_call: TRBV6-2/TRBV6-3
d_call: TRBD2
j_call: TRBJ2-7
cdr3_nt: TGTGCCAGCAGATCAGCGGGAGTGAGATCCTGCGAGCAGTGCTTC
cdr3_aa: CASRSAGVRSCEQCF

clone_size: .
v_call: TRBV4-2
d_call: .
j_call: TRBJ2-5
cdr3_nt: TGTGCGAGCAGCCAGGGGAGCAGGCAAGAGATACAGTACTTC
cdr3_aa: CASSQGSRQEIQYF

clone_size: once
v_call: TRBV29-1
d_call: .
j_call: TRBJ2-1
cdr3_nt: TGCAGCGTTCACAACCCAAATGTGAATGAGCGGTTCTTC
cdr3_aa: CSVHNPNVNERFF

clone_size: .
v_call: TRBV6-1
d_call: .
j_call: TRBJ2-3
cdr3_nt: TGTACCAGCAGTGAACAGGCGAAAGATACGCAGTGTTTT
cdr3_aa: CTSSEQAKDTQCF

clone_size: .
v_call: TRBV6-5
d_call: .
j_call: TRBJ2-3
cdr3_nt: TGTGCCATCAGCGCAGGCACAGATACGCAGTATTTT
cdr3_aa: CAISAGTDTQYF

clone_size: many
v_call: TRBV20-1
d_call: TRBD2
j_call: TRBJ2-1
cdr3_nt: TGCGGGGATCTAGCGGGAGGGCCGGTCGAGCAGTTCTTC
cdr3_aa: CGDLAGGPVEQFF

clone_size: .
v_call: TRBV28
d_call: .
j_call: TRBJ2-7
cdr3_nt: TGTGCCAGCAGTTGGGGACGGTGTGAGGTCTACGAGCAGTACTTC
cdr3_aa: CASSWGRCEVYEQYF

clone_size: many
v_call: TRBV4-1
d_call: .
j_call: TRBJ1-3
cdr3_nt: TGCGCCAGCAGCCAAGATCCCAACTCTGGAAACACCATATATTTT
cdr3_aa: CASSQDPNSGNTIYF

clone_size: .
v_call: TRBV29-1
d_call: .
j_call: TRBJ2-3
cdr3_nt: TGCAGCGTTGCAGCGGCAATGGCAGATACGCAGTATTTT
cdr3_aa: CSVAAAMADTQYF

clone_size: .
v_call: TRBV28
d_call: TRBD1
j_call: TRBJ1-2
cdr3_nt: TGTGCCAGCACCACGTGGAGACAGGGGAACCATGGCTACACCTTC
cdr3_aa: CASTTWRQGNHGYTF

clone_size: .
v_call: TRBV4-1
d_call: TRBD2
j_call: TRBJ2-2
cdr3_nt: TGTGCCAGCAGTCACCCCATCACGGGGGGGGTCGACGTGGAGCTGTTTTTT
cdr3_aa: CASSHPITGGVDVELFF

clone_size: .
v_call: TRBV20-1
d_call: .
j_call: TRBJ1-4
cdr3_nt: TGCAGTGCAGTGGCAGACCGGAGGGAAAAACTGTTTTTT
cdr3_aa: CSAVADRREKLFF

clone_size: .
v_call: TRBV11-2
d_call: .
j_call: TRBJ2-3
cdr3_nt: TGTGCCAGCAGTGGGATAGGGGGTAATACGCATTATTTT
cdr3_aa: CASSGIGGNTHYF

clone_size: .
v_call: TRBV6-1
d_call: TRBD2
j_call: TRBJ2-1
cdr3_nt: TGTGCCATCATCTTTAGCGGGAGTAGGATTGAACAGTTCTTC
cdr3_aa: CAIIFSGSRIEQFF

clone_size: .
v_call: TRBV7-9
d_call: .
j_call: TRBJ2-5
cdr3_nt: TGTGCCAGCAGCTCACACCGGGGTAGGGTGGCGGAGACCCAGTACTTC
cdr3_aa: CASSSHRGRVAETQYF

clone_size: .
v_call: TRBV10-2
d_call: TRBD2
j_call: TRBJ2-1
cdr3_nt: TGCGCCAGCTCCCTCCTACCGGGAGGCTACAATGAGCGGTTCTTC
cdr3_aa: CASSLLPGGYNERFF

clone_size: .
v_call: TRBV7-9
d_call: TRBD2
j_call: TRBJ2-5
cdr3_nt: TGTGCCAGCGGCGCGGTTCTAGCGGGAGGGCTAGAGACCCAGTACTTC
cdr3_aa: CASGAVLAGGLETQYF

clone_size: .
v_call: TRBV5-5
d_call: TRBD2
j_call: TRBJ2-7
cdr3_nt: TGTATCAGCAGCCCCTGGACTAGCGGCTACGAGCAGTACTTC
cdr3_aa: CISSPWTSGYEQYF